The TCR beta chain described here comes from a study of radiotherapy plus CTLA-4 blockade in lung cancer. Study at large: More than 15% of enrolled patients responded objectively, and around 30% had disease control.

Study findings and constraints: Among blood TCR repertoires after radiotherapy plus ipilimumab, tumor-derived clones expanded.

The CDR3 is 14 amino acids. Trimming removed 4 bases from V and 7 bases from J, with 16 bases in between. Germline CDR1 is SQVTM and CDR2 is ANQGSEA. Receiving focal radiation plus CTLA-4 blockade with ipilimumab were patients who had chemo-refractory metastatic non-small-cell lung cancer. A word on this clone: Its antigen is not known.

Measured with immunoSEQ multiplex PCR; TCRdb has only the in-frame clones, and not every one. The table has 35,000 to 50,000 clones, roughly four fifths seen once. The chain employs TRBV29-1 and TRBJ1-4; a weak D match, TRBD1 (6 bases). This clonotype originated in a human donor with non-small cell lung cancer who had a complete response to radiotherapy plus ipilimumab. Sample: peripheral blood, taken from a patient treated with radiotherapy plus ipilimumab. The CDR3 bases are TGCAGCGTTGCAGGGTCCAGGGGAAGTGAAAAACTGTTTTTT. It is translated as CSVAGSRGSEKLFF.